This T cell receptor beta chain came from a study of regulatory T cells in long-lasting Graves disease. Library construction for TCR beta used iRepertoire HTBI primers and Arm-PCR of CDR3 regions. TCRdb reprocessed the multiplex PCR reads via MiXCR and lists one record per CDR3 protein. The sample holds some 410,000 distinct CDR3 sequences, around 17% seen once. Time point defined: newly diagnosed GD, antithyroid drugs for less than 3 months. PBMCs provided the RNA from which the TCR library was made. From germline, CDR1 is LNHNV and CDR2 YYDKDF (reference sequence). V was clipped by 8 bases and J by 0 bases, with 8 bases between them. The CDR3 runs 13 residues. The same sample was also studied in work on T cells in Graves' hyperthyroidism and ophthalmopathy. From that paper: Newly diagnosed patients aged 18 to 65 had hyperthyroidism of under 2 months' duration.

Sample: peripheral blood mononuclear cells (PBMCs), taken at new diagnosis, from a patient treated with antithyroid drugs. The source of this sequence is a woman aged 25 to 39 with Graves disease. The chain combines TRBV15 with TRBJ2-1; tentatively, D is TRBD1 (5 bases). The chain's CDR3 is CATGADSYNEQFF. The CDR3 coding sequence is TGTGCCACCGGGGCGGACTCCTACAATGAGCAGTTCTTC. Looking up the rest from reference TRBV15 and TRBJ2-1 gives the full variable domain: DAMVIQNPRYQVTQFGKPVTLSCSQTLNHNVMYWYQQKSSQAPKLLFHYYDKDFNNEADTPDNFQSRRPNTSFCFLDIRSPGLGDTAMYLCATGADSYNEQFFGPGTRLTVL.